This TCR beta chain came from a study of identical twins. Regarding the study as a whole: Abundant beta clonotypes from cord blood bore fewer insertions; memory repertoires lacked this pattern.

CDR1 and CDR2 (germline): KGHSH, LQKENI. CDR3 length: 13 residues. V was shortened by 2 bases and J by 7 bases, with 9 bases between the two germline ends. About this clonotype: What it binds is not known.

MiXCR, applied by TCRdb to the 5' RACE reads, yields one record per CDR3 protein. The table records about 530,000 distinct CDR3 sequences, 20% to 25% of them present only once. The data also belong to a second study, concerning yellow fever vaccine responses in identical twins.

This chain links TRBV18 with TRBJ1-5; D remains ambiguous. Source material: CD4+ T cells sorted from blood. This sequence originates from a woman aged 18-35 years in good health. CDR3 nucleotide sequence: TGTGCCAGCTCACCAGATATGAGCCAGCCCCAGCATTTT. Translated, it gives CASSPDMSQPQHF.